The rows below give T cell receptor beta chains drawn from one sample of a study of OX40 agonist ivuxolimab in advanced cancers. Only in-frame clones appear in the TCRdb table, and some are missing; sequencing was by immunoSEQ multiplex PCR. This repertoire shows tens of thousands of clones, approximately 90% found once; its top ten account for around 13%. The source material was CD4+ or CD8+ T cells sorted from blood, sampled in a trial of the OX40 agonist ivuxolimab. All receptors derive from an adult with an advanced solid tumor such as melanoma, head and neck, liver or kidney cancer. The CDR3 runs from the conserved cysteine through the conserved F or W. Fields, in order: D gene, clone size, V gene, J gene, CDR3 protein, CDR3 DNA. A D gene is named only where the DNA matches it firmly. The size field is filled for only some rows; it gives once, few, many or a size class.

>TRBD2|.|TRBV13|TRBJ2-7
CASSPRTSGSSYEQYF
TGTGCCAGCAGCCCTCGAACTAGCGGGAGCTCCTACGAGCAGTACTTC
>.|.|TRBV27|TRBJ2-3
CASSLLNAYTQYF
TGTGCCAGCAGTTTATTAAATGCGTATACGCAGTATTTT
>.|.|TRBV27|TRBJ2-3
CASSLSGTDTQYF
TGTGCCAGCAGTTTATCGGGGACAGATACGCAGTATTTT
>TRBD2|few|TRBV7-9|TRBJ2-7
CASSPGTSGYEQYF
TGTGCCAGCAGCCCGGGGACTAGCGGCTACGAGCAGTACTTC
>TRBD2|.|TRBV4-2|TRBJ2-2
CASSQDESGRGPGELFF
TGTGCCAGCAGCCAAGATGAGAGCGGGAGGGGGCCCGGGGAGCTGTTTTTT
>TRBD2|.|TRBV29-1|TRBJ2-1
CSVGGLVNRDEQFF
TGCAGCGTTGGGGGACTAGTCAATAGGGATGAGCAGTTCTTC
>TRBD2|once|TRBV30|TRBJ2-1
CAWSWGGRVDEQFF
TGTGCCTGGAGCTGGGGCGGGAGGGTCGATGAGCAGTTCTTC
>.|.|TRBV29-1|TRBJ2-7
CSVVTGSSYEQYF
TGCAGCGTTGTTACGGGGAGCTCCTACGAGCAGTACTTC
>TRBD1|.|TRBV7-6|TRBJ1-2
CASSLWDSPKANYGYTF
TGTGCCAGCAGCTTATGGGACAGTCCGAAAGCTAACTATGGCTACACCTTC
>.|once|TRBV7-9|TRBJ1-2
CASSLVSGSNGYTF
TGTGCCAGCAGCTTAGTTTCAGGGTCTAATGGCTACACCTTC
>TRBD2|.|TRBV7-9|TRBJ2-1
CASSPRGSGVYNEQFF
TGTGCCAGCAGCCCCCGGGGCAGCGGGGTCTACAATGAGCAGTTCTTC
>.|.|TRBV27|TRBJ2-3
CASSLFLRGTDTQYF
TGTGCCAGCAGTTTATTCCTCCGGGGCACAGATACGCAGTATTTT
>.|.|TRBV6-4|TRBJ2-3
CASSVSTQGSDTQYF
TGTGCCAGCAGTGTCTCGACTCAAGGGTCAGATACGCAGTATTTT
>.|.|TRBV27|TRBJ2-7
CASRVGGAAAEQYF
TGTGCCAGCAGGGTGGGGGGGGCAGCTGCCGAGCAGTACTTC
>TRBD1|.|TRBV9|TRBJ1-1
CASSPLPGQGGTEAFF
TGTGCCAGCAGCCCCTTACCGGGACAGGGGGGCACTGAAGCTTTCTTT
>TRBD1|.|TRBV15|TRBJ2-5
CATSRGTGGEETQYF
TGTGCCACCAGCAGGGGGACAGGGGGCGAAGAGACCCAGTACTTC
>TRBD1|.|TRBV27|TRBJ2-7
CASSSTGAEQYF
TGTGCCAGCAGTTCCACAGGGGCCGAGCAGTACTTC
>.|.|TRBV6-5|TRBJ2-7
CASSYRATYEQYF
TGTGCCAGCAGTTACCGGGCCACCTACGAGCAGTACTTC
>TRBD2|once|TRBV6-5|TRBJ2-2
CASSYALAGSGELFF
TGTGCCAGCAGTTACGCACTAGCGGGATCCGGGGAGCTGTTTTTT
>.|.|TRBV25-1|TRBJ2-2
CASRFTGELFF
TGTGCCAGCAGGTTCACCGGGGAGCTGTTTTTT
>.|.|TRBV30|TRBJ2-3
CAWSVDSPSQYF
TGTGCCTGGAGTGTAGATTCCCCATCGCAGTATTTT
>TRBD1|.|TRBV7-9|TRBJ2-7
CASQDGGTGRDEQYF
TGTGCCAGCCAGGATGGCGGGACAGGGAGAGACGAGCAGTACTTC
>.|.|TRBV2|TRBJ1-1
CASPGSGRNTEAFF
TGTGCCAGCCCGGGTTCCGGGAGGAACACTGAAGCTTTCTTT
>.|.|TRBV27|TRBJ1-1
CASSFARNTEAFF
TGTGCCAGCAGTTTTGCCAGGAACACTGAAGCTTTCTTT
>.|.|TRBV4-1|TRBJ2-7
CASSQGNSVDEQYF
TGCGCCAGCAGCCAAGGAAATAGCGTCGACGAGCAGTACTTC
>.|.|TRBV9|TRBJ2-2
CASSVGGRNTGELFF
TGTGCCAGCAGCGTCGGGGGCAGGAACACCGGGGAGCTGTTTTTT
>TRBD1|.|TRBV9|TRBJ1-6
CASSVDGQGVGSPLHF
TGTGCCAGCAGCGTAGATGGACAGGGGGTAGGATCACCCCTCCACTTT
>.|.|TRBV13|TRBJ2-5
CASSSVEYQETQYF
TGTGCCAGCAGCTCAGTGGAGTACCAAGAGACCCAGTACTTC
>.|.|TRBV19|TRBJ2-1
CASSVKGSYNEQFF
TGTGCCAGTAGTGTTAAAGGGAGCTACAATGAGCAGTTCTTC
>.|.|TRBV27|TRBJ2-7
CASSIRVAETYEQYF
TGTGCCAGCAGTATTCGTGTAGCCGAGACCTACGAGCAGTACTTC
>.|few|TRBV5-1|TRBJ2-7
CASHELPGSYEQYF
TGCGCCAGCCACGAGTTGCCGGGTTCCTACGAGCAGTACTTC
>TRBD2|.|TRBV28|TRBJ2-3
CASSPWGGDTDTQYF
TGTGCCAGCAGCCCGTGGGGGGGAGACACAGATACGCAGTATTTT
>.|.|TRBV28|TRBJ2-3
CASSGNWDSTDTQYF
TGTGCCAGCAGCGGGAACTGGGACAGCACAGATACGCAGTATTTT
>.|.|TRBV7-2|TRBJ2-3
CASSLVELAPLSDTQYF
TGTGCCAGCAGCTTAGTTGAACTAGCTCCGTTATCAGATACGCAGTATTTT
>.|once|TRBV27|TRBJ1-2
CASSLSGHYGYTF
TGTGCCAGCAGTTTATCGGGCCACTATGGCTACACCTTC
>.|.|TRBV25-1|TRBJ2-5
CASNHLSETQYF
TGTGCCAGCAACCACCTGTCAGAGACCCAGTACTTC
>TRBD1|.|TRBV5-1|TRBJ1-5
CASSLGIENRDPGGGKSNQPQHF
TGCGCCAGCAGCTTGGGGATAGAGAACAGGGACCCGGGAGGGGGCAAGAGCAATCAGCCCCAGCATTTT
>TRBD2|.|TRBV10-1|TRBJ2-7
CASSEPAGDRYEQYF
TGCGCCAGCAGTGAGCCAGCGGGAGACCGCTACGAGCAGTACTTC
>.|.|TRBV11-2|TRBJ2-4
CASSLTPGKNIQYF
TGTGCCAGCAGCTTGACCCCCGGGAAAAACATTCAGTACTTC
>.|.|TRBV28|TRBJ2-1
CASSTLSDYNEQFF
TGTGCCAGCAGCACGTTATCGGACTACAATGAGCAGTTCTTC
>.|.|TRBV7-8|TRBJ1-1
CASSLVGSGPEAFF
TGTGCCAGCAGCTTAGTCGGCAGTGGCCCTGAAGCTTTCTTT
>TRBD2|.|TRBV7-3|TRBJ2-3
CASGAGVADTQYF
TGTGCCAGCGGAGCGGGAGTAGCCGATACGCAGTATTTT
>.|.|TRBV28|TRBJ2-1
CASAPGVPLNEQFF
TGTGCCAGCGCGCCGGGGGTCCCCCTAAATGAGCAGTTCTTC
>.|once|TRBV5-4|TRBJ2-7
CASSLGGGSSYEQYF
TGTGCCAGCAGCCTGGGGGGCGGGAGCTCCTACGAGCAGTACTTC
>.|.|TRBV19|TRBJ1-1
CASSRSDETEAFF
TGTGCCAGTAGTCGGTCAGATGAGACTGAAGCTTTCTTT
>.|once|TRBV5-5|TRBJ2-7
CASSWTGYEQYF
TGTGCCAGCAGTTGGACGGGCTACGAGCAGTACTTC